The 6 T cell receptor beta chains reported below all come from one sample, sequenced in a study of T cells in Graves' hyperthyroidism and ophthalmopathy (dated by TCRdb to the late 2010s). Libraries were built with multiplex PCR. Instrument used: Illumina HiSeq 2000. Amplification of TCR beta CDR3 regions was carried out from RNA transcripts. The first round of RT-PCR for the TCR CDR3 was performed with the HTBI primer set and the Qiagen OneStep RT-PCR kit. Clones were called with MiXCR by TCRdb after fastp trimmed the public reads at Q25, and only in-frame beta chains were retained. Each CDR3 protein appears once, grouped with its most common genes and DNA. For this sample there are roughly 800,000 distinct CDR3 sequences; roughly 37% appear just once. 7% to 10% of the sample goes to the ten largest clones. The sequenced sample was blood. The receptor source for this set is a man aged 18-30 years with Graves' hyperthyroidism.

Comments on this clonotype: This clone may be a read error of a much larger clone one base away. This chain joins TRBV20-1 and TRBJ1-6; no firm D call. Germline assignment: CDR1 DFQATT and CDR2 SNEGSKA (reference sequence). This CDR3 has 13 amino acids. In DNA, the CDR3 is TGCAGTACTAGAGATACGAGGAATTCACCCCTCCACTTT. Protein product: CSTRDTRNSPLHF.

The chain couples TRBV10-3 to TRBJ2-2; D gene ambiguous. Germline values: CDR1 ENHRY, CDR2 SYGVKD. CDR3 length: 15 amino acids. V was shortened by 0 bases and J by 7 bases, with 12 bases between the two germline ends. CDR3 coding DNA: TGTGCCATCAGTGAGTCGGGCAGTGGGCTCGGGGAGCTGTTTTTT. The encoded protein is CAISESGSGLGELFF.

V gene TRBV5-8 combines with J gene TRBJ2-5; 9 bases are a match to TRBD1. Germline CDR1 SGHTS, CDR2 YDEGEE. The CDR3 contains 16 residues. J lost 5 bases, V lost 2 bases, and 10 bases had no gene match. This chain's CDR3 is CASSFGGRTGAETQYF. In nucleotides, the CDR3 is TGTGCCAGCAGCTTCGGCGGAAGGACAGGGGCCGAGACCCAGTACTTC.

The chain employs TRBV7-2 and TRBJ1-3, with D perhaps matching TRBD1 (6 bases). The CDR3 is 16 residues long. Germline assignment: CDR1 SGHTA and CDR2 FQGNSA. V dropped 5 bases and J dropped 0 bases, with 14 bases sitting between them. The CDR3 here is CASSLGGTSSGNTIYF. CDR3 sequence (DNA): TGTGCCAGCAGCCTCGGGGGGACAAGCTCTGGAAACACCATATATTTT.

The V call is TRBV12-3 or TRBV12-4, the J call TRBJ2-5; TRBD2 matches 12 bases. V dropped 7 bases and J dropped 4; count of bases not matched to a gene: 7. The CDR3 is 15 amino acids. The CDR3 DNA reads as TGTGCCAGCACCTCTAGCGGGGGGGCCGGAGAGACCCAGTACTTC. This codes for CASTSSGGAGETQYF.

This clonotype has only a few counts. CDR3 region: CASRGDSYYGYTF. The CDR3 bases are TGTGCCAGCAGGGGGGACAGCTACTATGGCTACACCTTC. J is TRBJ1-2 and V is TRBV6-4; 7 positions agree with TRBD1. The CDR3 covers 13 residues. The germline V gene encodes CDR1 MRHNA and CDR2 SNTAGT. V gave up 6 bases and J gave up 3 bases; unmatched junction bases: 4.